Listed below are T cell receptor beta chains from one sample, sequenced in a study of human T cells and chemical hapten exposure. One entry per CDR3 protein, called by TCRdb with MiXCR from the RACE reads. The profile covers roughly 84,000 distinct CDR3 sequences, with 8% to 13% appearing a single time and 5% taken by the ten largest. Sequenced here: whole blood, sampled in connection with sensitization to the hapten diphenylcyclopropenone (DPC). The receptors were sampled from a woman in her forties or fifties with alopecia areata. Some clones in this sample may be carry-over from other donors' samples. Both conserved end residues are part of each CDR3. Each record gives: J gene, D gene, V gene, clone size, CDR3 protein, CDR3 DNA. The D gene is left open where the match is weak. The listing skips clone size in some rows; elsewhere it reads once, few, many or a size class.

J: TRBJ2-5; D: -; V: TRBV19; size: many; CDR3: CASSIGRLAETQYF; DNA: TGTGCCAGTAGTATAGGCCGGTTGGCAGAGACCCAGTACTTC
J: TRBJ1-5; D: -; V: TRBV28; size: -; CDR3: CASSLRGEHQPQHF; DNA: TGTGCCAGCAGCTTAAGGGGGGAACATCAGCCCCAGCATTTT
J: TRBJ2-3; D: -; V: TRBV12-3/TRBV12-4; size: -; CDR3: CASSALGGYPDTQYF; DNA: TGTGCCAGCAGTGCGTTGGGCGGGTACCCAGATACGCAGTATTTT
J: TRBJ2-7; D: -; V: TRBV9; size: many; CDR3: CASSGDSYEQYF; DNA: TGTGCCAGCAGCGGAGACAGCTACGAGCAGTACTTC
J: TRBJ2-6; D: -; V: TRBV7-2; size: many; CDR3: CASSLESGFSGANVLTF; DNA: TGTGCCAGCAGCTTAGAATCGGGATTCTCTGGGGCCAACGTCCTGACTTTC
J: TRBJ1-1; D: TRBD1; V: TRBV3-1; size: few; CDR3: CASSFYRGRGTEAFF; DNA: TGTGCCAGCAGCTTTTACAGGGGGCGAGGCACTGAAGCTTTCTTT
J: TRBJ2-2; D: TRBD2; V: TRBV5-1; size: medium-sized; CDR3: CASSLVLAENTGELFF; DNA: TGCGCCAGCAGCTTGGTTCTAGCGGAGAACACCGGGGAGCTGTTTTTT
J: TRBJ2-5; D: -; V: TRBV20-1; size: many; CDR3: CSANRDGPQYF; DNA: TGCAGTGCTAACCGGGACGGGCCCCAGTACTTC
J: TRBJ2-7; D: TRBD2; V: TRBV5-5; size: few; CDR3: CASSLLGTSVAVHEQYF; DNA: TGTGCCAGCAGCTTGTTGGGGACTAGCGTCGCGGTCCACGAGCAGTACTTC
J: TRBJ2-2; D: -; V: TRBV6-2/TRBV6-3; size: -; CDR3: CASILRANTGELFF; DNA: TGTGCCAGCATTCTGAGGGCGAACACCGGGGAGCTGTTTTTT
J: TRBJ2-6; D: -; V: TRBV9; size: many; CDR3: CASSGAVLSGANVLTF; DNA: TGTGCCAGCAGCGGGGCCGTACTCTCTGGGGCCAACGTCCTGACTTTC
J: TRBJ2-1; D: TRBD2; V: TRBV7-9; size: many; CDR3: CASSSTDLAGGYNEQFF; DNA: TGTGCCAGCAGCTCAACAGATTTAGCGGGAGGATACAATGAGCAGTTCTTC
J: TRBJ2-6; D: -; V: TRBV3-1; size: -; CDR3: CASSGLSGANVLTF; DNA: TGTGCCAGCAGCGGCTTGTCTGGGGCCAACGTCCTGACTTTC
J: TRBJ2-7; D: -; V: TRBV18; size: few; CDR3: CASSPRAGVRGEQYF; DNA: TGTGCCAGCTCACCACGGGCCGGGGTCCGGGGCGAGCAGTACTTC
J: TRBJ1-4; D: -; V: TRBV28; size: many; CDR3: CASSAALAGNEKLFF; DNA: TGTGCCAGCAGTGCCGCGTTGGCCGGTAATGAAAAACTGTTTTTT
J: TRBJ2-2; D: -; V: TRBV5-1; size: -; CDR3: CASSLGPGGELFF; DNA: TGCGCCAGCAGCCTAGGTCCCGGCGGGGAGCTGTTTTTT
J: TRBJ2-7; D: -; V: TRBV25-1; size: many; CDR3: CASRKGDGAYEQYF; DNA: TGTGCCAGCAGGAAAGGGGACGGGGCCTACGAGCAGTACTTC
J: TRBJ2-6; D: TRBD1; V: TRBV4-3; size: -; CDR3: CASSQDWTGGLSGANVLTF; DNA: TGCGCCAGCAGCCAAGACTGGACAGGGGGTCTCTCTGGGGCCAACGTCCTGACTTTC
J: TRBJ1-1; D: TRBD1; V: TRBV5-5; size: many; CDR3: CASSQGAATEAFF; DNA: TGTGCCAGCAGCCAGGGGGCGGCCACTGAAGCTTTCTTT
J: TRBJ2-2; D: -; V: TRBV12-3/TRBV12-4; size: few; CDR3: CASSFQAGKTGELFF; DNA: TGTGCCAGCAGTTTTCAGGCAGGGAAAACCGGGGAGCTGTTTTTT
J: TRBJ2-3; D: TRBD2; V: TRBV5-1; size: -; CDR3: CASSFSGASTDTQYF; DNA: TGCGCCAGCAGCTTTAGCGGGGCGAGCACAGATACGCAGTATTTT
J: TRBJ1-1; D: -; V: TRBV7-2; size: many; CDR3: CASSQQGGRGEAFF; DNA: TGTGCCAGCAGCCAACAGGGCGGAAGAGGTGAAGCTTTCTTT
J: TRBJ1-6; D: -; V: TRBV28; size: many; CDR3: CASSFGGNSPLHF; DNA: TGTGCCAGCAGTTTTGGAGGGAATTCACCCCTCCACTTT
J: TRBJ2-3; D: TRBD2; V: TRBV20-1; size: many; CDR3: CSARWASGDSTDTQYF; DNA: TGCAGTGCTAGGTGGGCTAGCGGGGATAGCACAGATACGCAGTATTTT
J: TRBJ1-4; D: -; V: TRBV4-3; size: many; CDR3: CASSQDRDYANEKLFF; DNA: TGCGCCAGCAGCCAAGACAGGGACTACGCTAATGAAAAACTGTTTTTT
J: TRBJ1-5; D: -; V: TRBV6-5; size: few; CDR3: CASSPRTSSAVQPQHF; DNA: TGTGCCAGCAGTCCCAGGACATCCTCGGCGGTTCAGCCCCAGCATTTT
J: TRBJ1-5; D: -; V: TRBV4-2; size: many; CDR3: CASSQDRQGTQPQHF; DNA: TGTGCCAGCAGCCAAGATCGGCAGGGAACTCAGCCCCAGCATTTT
J: TRBJ2-7; D: -; V: TRBV20-1; size: many; CDR3: CSAPDRNYEQYF; DNA: TGCAGTGCGCCGGACAGAAACTACGAGCAGTACTTC
J: TRBJ2-1; D: -; V: TRBV11-3; size: -; CDR3: CASSSEGNEQFF; DNA: TGTGCCAGCAGCTCAGAGGGGAATGAGCAGTTCTTC
J: TRBJ2-3; D: -; V: TRBV27; size: few; CDR3: CASKASGTDTQYF; DNA: TGTGCCAGCAAAGCTAGCGGCACAGATACGCAGTATTTT
J: TRBJ2-5; D: -; V: TRBV5-1; size: -; CDR3: CASSWTAGGETQYF; DNA: TGCGCCAGCAGCTGGACAGCCGGAGGCGAGACCCAGTACTTC
J: TRBJ1-1; D: -; V: TRBV21-1; size: -; CDR3: CASSSRAPTEAFF; DNA: TGTGCCAGCAGCTCTCGGGCCCCCACTGAAGCTTTCTTT
J: TRBJ2-7; D: TRBD2; V: TRBV27; size: -; CDR3: CASSSSPSGPTYEQYF; DNA: TGTGCCAGCAGTTCTTCTCCTAGCGGGCCTACCTACGAGCAGTACTTC
J: TRBJ1-1; D: -; V: TRBV6-2/TRBV6-3; size: many; CDR3: CASSYRPGVPSSNTEAFF; DNA: TGTGCCAGCAGTTACCGACCCGGGGTGCCCAGTTCGAACACTGAAGCTTTCTTT
J: TRBJ1-1; D: -; V: TRBV5-1; size: few; CDR3: CASSPGGYAEAFF; DNA: TGCGCCAGCAGCCCGGGAGGGTACGCTGAAGCTTTCTTT
J: TRBJ2-5; D: TRBD1; V: TRBV12-3/TRBV12-4; size: few; CDR3: CASTRLGQGLETQYF; DNA: TGTGCCAGCACCCGACTTGGACAGGGCTTAGAGACCCAGTACTTC
J: TRBJ1-3; D: -; V: TRBV16; size: many; CDR3: CASSQDHSRNTIYF; DNA: TGTGCCAGCAGCCAAGACCATTCGCGTAACACCATATATTTT
J: TRBJ2-7; D: -; V: TRBV7-9; size: many; CDR3: CASSQKGLGVYEQYF; DNA: TGTGCCAGCAGCCAGAAGGGACTGGGAGTCTACGAGCAGTACTTC
J: TRBJ2-5; D: -; V: TRBV7-2; size: many; CDR3: CASSPISVQETQYF; DNA: TGTGCCAGCAGCCCCATTAGCGTTCAAGAGACCCAGTACTTC
J: TRBJ2-2; D: TRBD1; V: TRBV5-1; size: few; CDR3: CASSLDTGANTGELFF; DNA: TGCGCCAGCAGCTTGGACACAGGGGCGAACACCGGGGAGCTGTTTTTT
J: TRBJ1-2; D: -; V: TRBV7-2; size: few; CDR3: CASSSREGGYTF; DNA: TGTGCCAGCAGCTCCAGGGAGGGCGGCTACACCTTC
J: TRBJ2-5; D: TRBD1; V: TRBV7-2; size: many; CDR3: CASSSGTGGSETQYF; DNA: TGTGCCAGCAGCTCCGGGACAGGGGGCTCGGAGACCCAGTACTTC
J: TRBJ2-7; D: -; V: TRBV20-1; size: few; CDR3: CSARDRAVISRQYF; DNA: TGCAGTGCTAGAGATCGTGCGGTTATTTCGCGGCAGTACTTC
J: TRBJ1-2; D: -; V: TRBV7-2; size: many; CDR3: CASSLGSGSLYGYTF; DNA: TGTGCCAGCAGCTTAGGGTCGGGGTCACTCTATGGCTACACCTTC
J: TRBJ2-5; D: TRBD1; V: TRBV7-7; size: many; CDR3: CASSLGQGKTQYF; DNA: TGTGCCAGCAGCTTAGGACAGGGGAAGACCCAGTACTTC
J: TRBJ1-2; D: -; V: TRBV28; size: -; CDR3: CASSFNNYGYTF; DNA: TGTGCCAGCAGTTTCAATAACTATGGCTACACCTTC
J: TRBJ2-1; D: TRBD2; V: TRBV20-1; size: -; CDR3: CSAGLAAYNEQFF; DNA: TGCAGTGCCGGACTAGCGGCATACAATGAGCAGTTCTTC
J: TRBJ2-5; D: -; V: TRBV7-9; size: few; CDR3: CASSLREAAETQYF; DNA: TGTGCCAGCAGCTTACGCGAGGCCGCGGAGACCCAGTACTTC
J: TRBJ2-2; D: -; V: TRBV29-1; size: many; CDR3: CSVRPGLPGEELFF; DNA: TGCAGCGTTCGACCGGGACTCCCCGGGGAGGAGCTGTTTTTT